The entry below gives a single TCR beta chain sequence along with its context. Its antigen is as yet unknown. Primers: 60 Vbeta forward and 13 Jbeta reverse. Data came from immunoSEQ multiplex PCR; TCRdb stores just in-frame clones and leaves some out. The sample has about 230,000 clones, just over 75% seen once. The sample originates from a study of cytomegalovirus exposure and HLA in healthy donors. General observations from the study: It was reported in a later analysis that an Asian-associated ancestry cluster showed fewer N-insertions than the approximately 700-donor mean. Later on, an analysis tied approximately 17,000 TCR beta sequences to HLA alleles at 0.05 false discovery rate. Evidence from a later analysis indicated that most CMV-associated TCR beta chains looked HLA-restricted.

This CDR3 contains 14 residues. The germline CDR1 and CDR2 sequences are MNHEY and SMNVEV (reference sequence). Trimming stripped 4 bases from V and 10 bases from J, with 19 bases between. Sequenced sample: PBMCs. The chain carries TRBV27 and TRBJ1-2; no reliable D call. This clonotype originated in a woman aged 60-70 years in good health and CMV-seropositive. The CDR3 DNA reads TGTGCCAGCAGTTCCCCGGGGTCGACATTGGCCTACACCTTC. It yields the protein CASSSPGSTLAYTF.